Listed below are T cell receptor beta chains from one sample, sequenced in a study of pediatric ulcerative colitis. Measured with immunoSEQ multiplex PCR; TCRdb has only the in-frame clones, and not every one. Of tens of thousands of clones in the sample, 75% to 85% were seen once. Material for sequencing was blood. Source of these receptors: a boy under 18 with moderate ulcerative colitis. The CDR3 runs from the conserved cysteine through the conserved F or W. The size of a clone is reported for some rows only, either as once, few or many, or as a class for expanded clones.

V gene: TRBV7-9; clone size: -; J gene: TRBJ1-2; CDR3 length: 13; CDR3 protein: CASSLGQDYGYTF
V gene: TRBV27; clone size: few; J gene: TRBJ1-1; CDR3 length: 17; CDR3 protein: CASSLSTGAGLNTEAFF
V gene: TRBV10-1; clone size: -; J gene: TRBJ2-5; CDR3 length: 15; CDR3 protein: CASNSGQGALETQYF
V gene: TRBV11-3; clone size: -; J gene: TRBJ2-5; CDR3 length: 13; CDR3 protein: CASSLRTEETQYF
V gene: TRBV5-1; clone size: -; J gene: TRBJ2-2; CDR3 length: 18; CDR3 protein: CASSLVVGRAGSTGELFF
V gene: TRBV15; clone size: -; J gene: TRBJ1-4; CDR3 length: 13; CDR3 protein: CATGTGVNEKLFF
V gene: TRBV25-1; clone size: -; J gene: TRBJ2-1; CDR3 length: 15; CDR3 protein: CASSETSGRYNEQFF
V gene: TRBV20-1; clone size: -; J gene: TRBJ2-7; CDR3 length: 10; CDR3 protein: CSAPSGTPTF
V gene: TRBV29-1; clone size: -; J gene: TRBJ2-7; CDR3 length: 15; CDR3 protein: CSVEGTSGGTYEQYF
V gene: TRBV6-1; clone size: -; J gene: TRBJ1-1; CDR3 length: 13; CDR3 protein: CASSDGANTEAFF
V gene: TRBV4-3; clone size: -; J gene: TRBJ1-5; CDR3 length: 16; CDR3 protein: CASSQDPGQGGQPQHF
V gene: TRBV18; clone size: -; J gene: TRBJ1-6; CDR3 length: 16; CDR3 protein: CASSPDRISYNSPLHF
V gene: TRBV5-6; clone size: once; J gene: TRBJ2-2; CDR3 length: 15; CDR3 protein: CASSLAGKNTGELFF
V gene: TRBV29-1; clone size: few; J gene: TRBJ1-2; CDR3 length: 13; CDR3 protein: CSVGDRGNYGYTF
V gene: TRBV29-1; clone size: -; J gene: TRBJ1-3; CDR3 length: 14; CDR3 protein: CSVMTGGTGNTIYF
V gene: TRBV6-1; clone size: once; J gene: TRBJ1-1; CDR3 length: 11; CDR3 protein: CASRRSTEAFF
V gene: TRBV6-1; clone size: -; J gene: TRBJ1-2; CDR3 length: 15; CDR3 protein: CASRAWGEVNYGYTF
V gene: TRBV6-5; clone size: -; J gene: TRBJ2-4; CDR3 length: 15; CDR3 protein: CASSYSTGQKNIQYF
V gene: TRBV7-2; clone size: -; J gene: TRBJ1-2; CDR3 length: 15; CDR3 protein: CASSLGWTGQGFWTF
V gene: TRBV15; clone size: -; J gene: TRBJ1-6; CDR3 length: 15; CDR3 protein: CATSRVGAYNSPLHF
V gene: TRBV5-8; clone size: -; J gene: TRBJ1-6; CDR3 length: 14; CDR3 protein: CASSPAGVSSPLHF
V gene: TRBV9; clone size: few; J gene: TRBJ1-1; CDR3 length: 14; CDR3 protein: CASSVGSGNTEAFF
V gene: TRBV16; clone size: -; J gene: TRBJ2-1; CDR3 length: 15; CDR3 protein: CASSPSRTAYNEQFF
V gene: TRBV6-5; clone size: -; J gene: TRBJ2-7; CDR3 length: 14; CDR3 protein: CASSYNDPSYEQYF
V gene: TRBV19; clone size: -; J gene: TRBJ1-5; CDR3 length: 17; CDR3 protein: CASSTPGHLSSNQPQHF
V gene: TRBV5-6; clone size: -; J gene: TRBJ2-7; CDR3 length: 15; CDR3 protein: CASSPGDRDSYEQYF
V gene: TRBV4-2; clone size: few; J gene: TRBJ1-1; CDR3 length: 16; CDR3 protein: CASSHPMGQGDTEAFF
V gene: TRBV5-6; clone size: -; J gene: TRBJ2-2; CDR3 length: 14; CDR3 protein: CASSLGLVSGELFF
V gene: TRBV18; clone size: -; J gene: TRBJ2-2; CDR3 length: 16; CDR3 protein: CASSPTTGLGTGELFF
V gene: TRBV12-1; clone size: once; J gene: TRBJ2-5; CDR3 length: 14; CDR3 protein: CASSPPGTKETQYF
V gene: TRBV6-5; clone size: few; J gene: TRBJ1-3; CDR3 length: 13; CDR3 protein: CASSGPGAYTIYF
V gene: TRBV5-4; clone size: -; J gene: TRBJ1-1; CDR3 length: 13; CDR3 protein: CASRSTSNTEAFF
V gene: TRBV19; clone size: few; J gene: TRBJ2-1; CDR3 length: 15; CDR3 protein: CASSAGPSSYNEQFF
V gene: TRBV5-1; clone size: -; J gene: TRBJ2-3; CDR3 length: 15; CDR3 protein: CASRSGLPVTDTQYF
V gene: TRBV14; clone size: -; J gene: TRBJ2-4; CDR3 length: 13; CDR3 protein: CASSPQDGGIQYF
V gene: TRBV7-2; clone size: -; J gene: TRBJ2-7; CDR3 length: 15; CDR3 protein: CASSARRILTYEQYF
V gene: TRBV29-1; clone size: -; J gene: TRBJ2-1; CDR3 length: 15; CDR3 protein: CSAGPGPRLHGEQFF
V gene: TRBV7-2; clone size: -; J gene: TRBJ2-5; CDR3 length: 12; CDR3 protein: CASSFLQETQYF
V gene: TRBV15; clone size: -; J gene: TRBJ1-4; CDR3 length: 15; CDR3 protein: CATSRGDRGNEKLFF
V gene: TRBV13; clone size: -; J gene: TRBJ2-1; CDR3 length: 18; CDR3 protein: CASSILAGAPSRTDEQFF
V gene: TRBV2; clone size: -; J gene: TRBJ1-2; CDR3 length: 15; CDR3 protein: CASSGGEDRDYGYTF
V gene: TRBV6-6; clone size: -; J gene: TRBJ1-2; CDR3 length: 13; CDR3 protein: CASSLFGNYGYTF
V gene: TRBV9; clone size: -; J gene: TRBJ1-4; CDR3 length: 18; CDR3 protein: CASSVAPGQQTRNEKLFF
V gene: TRBV6-1; clone size: -; J gene: TRBJ2-3; CDR3 length: 14; CDR3 protein: CASSESIPLDTQYF
V gene: TRBV6-5; clone size: -; J gene: TRBJ1-1; CDR3 length: 14; CDR3 protein: CASSYGRLNTEAFF
V gene: TRBV4-1; clone size: -; J gene: TRBJ1-2; CDR3 length: 13; CDR3 protein: CASSQGLVYGYTF
V gene: TRBV27; clone size: -; J gene: TRBJ1-1; CDR3 length: 16; CDR3 protein: CASSSGRTLMNTEAFF
V gene: TRBV29-1; clone size: -; J gene: TRBJ2-6; CDR3 length: 16; CDR3 protein: CSVKGPGLAGANVLTF
V gene: TRBV5-1; clone size: -; J gene: TRBJ1-1; CDR3 length: 14; CDR3 protein: CASSLTKMNTEAFF
V gene: TRBV5-4; clone size: -; J gene: TRBJ2-1; CDR3 length: 19; CDR3 protein: CASSFGQGSFTSSYNEQFF
V gene: TRBV6-4; clone size: -; J gene: TRBJ2-1; CDR3 length: 17; CDR3 protein: CASSATTSGRVPTEQFF
V gene: TRBV9; clone size: -; J gene: TRBJ2-7; CDR3 length: 14; CDR3 protein: CASSVAGDQYEQYF
V gene: TRBV7-2; clone size: -; J gene: TRBJ1-2; CDR3 length: 14; CDR3 protein: CASSSSALLYGYTF
V gene: TRBV7-6; clone size: -; J gene: TRBJ1-3; CDR3 length: 14; CDR3 protein: CASRSGGSGNTIYF
V gene: TRBV5-1; clone size: once; J gene: TRBJ1-6; CDR3 length: 14; CDR3 protein: CASSLNTGISPLHF
V gene: TRBV13; clone size: -; J gene: TRBJ2-5; CDR3 length: 13; CDR3 protein: CASSSLLTSTQYF
V gene: TRBV28; clone size: -; J gene: TRBJ1-3; CDR3 length: 14; CDR3 protein: CASLSFGPGNTIYF
V gene: TRBV6-5; clone size: -; J gene: TRBJ2-1; CDR3 length: 15; CDR3 protein: CASSPGQGLQNEQFF
V gene: TRBV30; clone size: few; J gene: TRBJ1-1; CDR3 length: 15; CDR3 protein: CAWSVSRIMNTEAFF